This entry features one T cell receptor (beta chain) sequence. Its antigen is as yet unknown. The source of the sample is a study of T cell responses to AZD1222 COVID-19 vaccine. General study points: As reported, nearly half of all spike-specific TCRs target variant regions that are unmutated. After the peak T cell response, and only then, were repertoires sampled. Recipients of AZD1222 seropositive at baseline numbered only 5 or 6.

Repertoires were generated with immunoSEQ multiplex PCR, while TCRdb's copy carries only in-frame clones and drops some. The table has 100,000 to 150,000 clones, more than 85% seen once. The analysis combined second doses at about 4 or about 12 weeks. This CDR3 is built from 12 residues. Germline V gives CDR1 SQVTM, CDR2 ANQGSEA. V was pared by 7 bases and J by 6 bases, with 15 bases between. This sequence was found in an adult who received the AZD1222 COVID-19 vaccine. Sequencing used peripheral blood, obtained 28 days after the second AZD1222 dose. V usage is TRBV29-1 and J usage is TRBJ1-2; D is undetermined. The CDR3 DNA is TGCAGCGCTGGAGCAGTGAGGCATGGCTACACCTTC. Its translation: CSAGAVRHGYTF.